This T cell receptor beta chain derives from a study of blood T cell repertoires in COVID-19. Study-wide context: Nucleic acid was either cDNA or gDNA, and it came from T cells, B-cell-depleted T cells, or PBMCs.

Germline CDR1 PRHDT, CDR2 FYEKMQ (reference sequence). The V end lost 2 bases, the J end lost 0 bases, and 13 bases lay between the germline ends. The CDR3 consists of 16 residues. Produced via immunoSEQ multiplex PCR; TCRdb's table is partial and in-frame only. The repertoire consists of fewer than 450,000 clones, with roughly 91% occurring once and the leading ten covering roughly 1.2%. The chain links TRBV13 to TRBJ1-2; D is undetermined. This TCR came from a woman aged 18-29 years who had recovered from COVID-19. The sequenced material came from PBMCs or T cells enriched from blood (not recorded which). The CDR3 coding sequence is TGTGCCAGCAGCTTATCTCCAGGTGAAGCTAACTATGGCTACACCTTC. Its translation is CASSLSPGEANYGYTF.